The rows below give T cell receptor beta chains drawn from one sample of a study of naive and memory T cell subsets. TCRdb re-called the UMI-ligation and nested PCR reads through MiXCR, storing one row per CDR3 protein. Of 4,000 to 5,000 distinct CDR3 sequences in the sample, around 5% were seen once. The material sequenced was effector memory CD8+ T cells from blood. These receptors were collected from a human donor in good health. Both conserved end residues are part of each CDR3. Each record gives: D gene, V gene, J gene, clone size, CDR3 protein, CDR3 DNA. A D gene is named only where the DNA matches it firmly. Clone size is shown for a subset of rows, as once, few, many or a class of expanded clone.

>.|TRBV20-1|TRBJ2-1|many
CSARGAGEVEEQFF
TGCAGTGCCCGGGGGGCAGGGGAAGTAGAGGAGCAGTTCTTC
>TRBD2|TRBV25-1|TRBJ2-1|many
CASSNSAGVLNEQFF
TGTGCCAGCAGTAACTCCGCGGGAGTCCTGAATGAGCAGTTCTTC
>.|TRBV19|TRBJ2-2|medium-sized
CASSIKLGHSGELFF
TGTGCCAGTAGTATCAAACTAGGCCATTCCGGGGAGCTGTTTTTT
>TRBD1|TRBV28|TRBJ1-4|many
CASSLSRQGREKLFF
TGTGCCAGCAGTTTATCCCGACAGGGACGTGAAAAACTGTTTTTT
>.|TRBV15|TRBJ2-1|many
CATSVETGSYNEQFF
TGTGCCACCAGCGTAGAGACTGGCTCCTACAATGAGCAGTTCTTC
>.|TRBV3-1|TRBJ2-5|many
CASSQVLAYQETQYF
TGTGCCAGCAGCCAAGTGTTGGCGTACCAAGAGACCCAGTACTTC
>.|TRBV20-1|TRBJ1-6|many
CSARRPEGDNSPLHF
TGCAGTGCTAGACGTCCCGAAGGGGATAATTCACCCCTCCACTTT
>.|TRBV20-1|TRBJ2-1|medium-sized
CSARGTSDVEQFF
TGCAGTGCTAGGGGCACCAGCGACGTTGAGCAGTTCTTC
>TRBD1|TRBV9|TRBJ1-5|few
CASSVGQAGPQHF
TGTGCCAGCAGCGTTGGACAGGCAGGGCCCCAGCATTTT
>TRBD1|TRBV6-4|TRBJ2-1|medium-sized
CASSDSGQGYNEQFF
TGTGCCAGCAGTGACTCAGGACAGGGTTACAATGAGCAGTTCTTC
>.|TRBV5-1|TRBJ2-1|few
CASSLTLRGNEQFF
TGCGCCAGCAGCTTGACTCTCCGGGGCAATGAGCAGTTCTTC
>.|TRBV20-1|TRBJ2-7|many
CSAMEAYEQYF
TGCAGTGCTATGGAGGCCTACGAGCAGTACTTC
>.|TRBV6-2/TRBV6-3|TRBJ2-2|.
CASSYSETTGELFF
TGTGCCAGCAGTTACTCTGAGACCACCGGGGAGCTGTTTTTT
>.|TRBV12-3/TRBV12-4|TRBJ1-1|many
CASSALRYTEAFF
TGTGCCAGCAGTGCACTGCGGTACACTGAAGCTTTCTTT
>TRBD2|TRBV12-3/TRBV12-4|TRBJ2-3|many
CASSFPGLAEVADTQYF
TGTGCCAGCAGTTTTCCTGGACTAGCGGAAGTCGCAGATACGCAGTATTTT
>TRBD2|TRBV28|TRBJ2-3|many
CASSLAGVSTDTQYF
TGTGCCAGCAGTTTAGCGGGAGTTTCCACAGATACGCAGTATTTT
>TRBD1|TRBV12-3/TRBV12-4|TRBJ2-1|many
CASTPGQGDHNEQFF
TGTGCCAGCACCCCCGGACAGGGGGACCACAATGAGCAGTTCTTC
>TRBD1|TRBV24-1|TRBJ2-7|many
CATSESGQGDEQYF
TGTGCCACCAGTGAATCTGGACAGGGAGACGAGCAGTACTTC
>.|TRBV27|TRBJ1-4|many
CASSPNGGNEKLFF
TGTGCCAGCAGTCCAAACGGGGGCAATGAAAAACTGTTTTTT
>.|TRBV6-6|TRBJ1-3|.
CASTGLGNTIYF
TGTGCCAGCACGGGACTTGGAAACACCATATATTTT
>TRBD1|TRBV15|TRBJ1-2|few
CATSSRDRMNYGYTF
TGTGCCACCAGCAGTCGGGACAGAATGAACTATGGCTACACCTTC
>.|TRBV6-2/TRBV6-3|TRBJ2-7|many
CASSYRLESYEQYF
TGTGCCAGCAGTTATCGGCTAGAGTCCTACGAGCAGTACTTC
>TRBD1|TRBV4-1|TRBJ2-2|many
CASSHRTGWVGELFF
TGCGCCAGCAGCCACCGGACAGGGTGGGTCGGGGAGCTGTTTTTT
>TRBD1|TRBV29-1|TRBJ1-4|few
CSVTSDKQGAGEKLFF
TGCAGCGTTACCTCAGACAAACAGGGGGCAGGAGAAAAACTGTTTTTT
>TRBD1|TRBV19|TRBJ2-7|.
CASSIRPGQGDEQYF
TGTGCCAGTAGTATCCGCCCTGGACAGGGAGACGAGCAGTACTTC
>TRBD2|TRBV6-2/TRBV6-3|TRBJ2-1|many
CASSYRAGGYNEQFF
TGTGCCAGCAGTTACAGGGCGGGAGGCTACAATGAGCAGTTCTTC
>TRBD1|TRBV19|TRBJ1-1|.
CASTRWDRERSEAFF
TGTGCCAGTACAAGGTGGGACAGGGAAAGATCTGAAGCTTTCTTT
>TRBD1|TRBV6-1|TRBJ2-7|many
CASSEGQTGGYEQYF
TGTGCCAGCAGTGAAGGCCAGACAGGGGGCTACGAGCAGTACTTC
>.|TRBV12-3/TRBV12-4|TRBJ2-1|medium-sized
CASSYGGANEQFF
TGTGCCAGCAGTTACGGAGGTGCCAATGAGCAGTTCTTC
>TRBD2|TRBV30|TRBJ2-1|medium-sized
CAWGRLAGGNEQFF
TGTGCCTGGGGAAGACTAGCGGGAGGGAATGAGCAGTTCTTC
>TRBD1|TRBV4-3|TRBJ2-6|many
CASSQAGQGASGANVLTF
TGCGCCAGCAGCCAAGCCGGACAGGGGGCAAGTGGGGCCAACGTCCTGACTTTC
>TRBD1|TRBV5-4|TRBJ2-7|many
CASSFGTGDYEQYF
TGTGCCAGCAGCTTCGGGACAGGAGACTACGAGCAGTACTTC
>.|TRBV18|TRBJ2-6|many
CASSPNRYSSGANVLTF
TGTGCCAGCTCACCAAATCGGTACAGCTCTGGGGCCAACGTCCTGACTTTC
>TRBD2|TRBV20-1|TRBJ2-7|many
CSALADYEQYF
TGCAGTGCTCTAGCGGACTACGAGCAGTACTTC
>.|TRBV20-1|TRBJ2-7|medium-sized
CRAAKDSSYEQYF
TGCAGGGCTGCGAAGGACAGCTCCTACGAGCAGTACTTC